A single sample gave rise to the 13 T cell receptor beta chains below, sequenced in a study of monozygotic twins with inflammatory bowel disease. Each CDR3 protein gets one entry in TCRdb, which reprocessed the 5' RACE reads and gives no DNA. The sample holds some 190,000 distinct CDR3 sequences. Source material: blood. The receptors originated from a human donor with ulcerative colitis or Crohn's disease, or a healthy co-twin of an affected twin (not recorded which).

The chain couples TRBV12-3 or TRBV12-4 to TRBJ1-6; with no DNA, the TCRdb D assignment of TRBD1 cannot be verified. The CDR3 has 12 residues. The CDR3 loop is CASRDPGSPLHF.

The genes are TRBV29-1 and TRBJ2-1; the D call of TRBD1 rests on TCRdb alone, since no DNA is present to check it. This CDR3 contains 15 residues. The germline CDR1 and CDR2 sequences are SQVTM and ANQGSEA. The CDR3 is CSARQGPYLYNEQFF.

V and J are TRBV18 and TRBJ1-1. The CDR3 contains 14 residues. Germline CDR1 KGHSH, CDR2 LQKENI. The CDR3 spells CASSPPNRNTEAFF.

The chain recombines TRBV7-6 with TRBJ1-1. CDR1 and CDR2 (germline): SGHVS, FNYEAQ. The CDR3 is made up of 13 amino acids. The CDR3 protein is CASSLNQGLAAFF.

V usage is TRBV19 and J usage is TRBJ2-2; TCRdb calls TRBD1, which cannot be checked without DNA. Germline V gene lookup returns CDR1 LNHDA and CDR2 SQIVND (reference sequence). The CDR3 sequence is 15 residues long. This chain's CDR3 is CASSGSGQDTGELFF. Full variable domain (rest looked up from reference TRBV19 and TRBJ2-2): DGGITQSPKYLFRKEGQNVTLSCEQNLNHDAMYWYRQDPGQGLRLIYYSQIVNDFQKGDIAEGYSVSREKKESFPLTVTSAQKNPTAFYLCASSGSGQDTGELFFGEGSRLTVL.

CDR3 protein: CSANAGYRTDTQYF. This chain uses TRBV20-1 with TRBJ2-3; no DNA is available, so the TRBD2 call from TCRdb remains unchecked. Per the germline V gene, CDR1 is DFQATT and CDR2 is SNEGSKA (reference sequence). The CDR3 is 14 residues long.

The rearrangement links TRBV7-9 to TRBJ2-2. CDR1 and CDR2 (germline): SEHNR, FQNEAQ (reference sequence). This CDR3 is 12 amino acids long. CDR3 residues: CANGASTGELFF.

The rearrangement uses TRBV9 and TRBJ2-1; TCRdb's assignment of TRBD1 cannot be checked, as there is no DNA. CDR3 size: 14 residues. CDR1 SGDLS and CDR2 YYNGEE come from the germline V gene. CDR3 in amino acids: CASSVTGTINEQFF.

V usage is TRBV5-4 and J usage is TRBJ2-7; with no DNA, the TCRdb D assignment of TRBD2 cannot be verified. Germline CDR1 reads SGHNT; CDR2 reads YYREEE (reference sequence). This CDR3 spans 17 amino acids. CDR3 loop: CASSLETSGSFGDEQYF.

The chain employs TRBV7-8 and TRBJ2-5; TCRdb selects TRBD1, and the lack of DNA leaves this call unchecked. The CDR3 has 14 residues. Germline CDR1 SGHVS, CDR2 FQNEAQ. CDR3 in amino acids: CASSPPRAVETQYF.

V is TRBV19 and J is TRBJ2-7. Germline-derived CDR1 and CDR2 are LNHDA and SQIVND (reference sequence). The CDR3 sequence is 14 residues long. CDR3 in amino acids: CASSMLQSSYEQYF.

The CDR3 spells CASSFLGQGREQYF. The rearrangement joins TRBV12-3 or TRBV12-4 to TRBJ2-7; with no DNA, the TCRdb D assignment of TRBD1 cannot be verified. The CDR3 length is 14 residues.

The rearrangement uses TRBV5-1 and TRBJ2-5; there is no DNA to check the TCRdb D call of TRBD1. Germline loops: CDR1 SGHRS, CDR2 YFSETQ. The length of the CDR3 is 19 residues. This chain's CDR3 is CASSGDGQGTIWYQETQYF.